Shown below are 24 T cell receptor beta chains from a single sample sequenced in a study of beta chain features in type 1 diabetes. The sequenced template was cDNA made from the entire isolated RNA. Produced via immunoSEQ multiplex PCR; TCRdb's table is partial and in-frame only. This table has some 900,000 clones, roughly a sixth appearing once. The sequenced material came from naive CD4+ T cells from blood. The receptors here all came from a woman aged 18-29 years in good health.

This clone was seen more than once but under ten times. The rearrangement joins TRBV2 to TRBJ1-2; D is ambiguous. Trimming took off 0 bases at V and 2 bases at J, with 22 bases between the two ends. The CDR3 is 19 residues long. Germline assignment: CDR1 SNHLY and CDR2 FYNNEI. This CDR3 reads CASSEAVLVGRAANYGYTF. The DNA for the CDR3 is TGTGCCAGCAGTGAAGCGGTCCTCGTTGGTAGGGCCGCGAACTATGGCTACACCTTC.

The chain has TRBV5-1 and TRBJ1-1; D is ambiguous. Trimming cost V 0 bases and J 3 bases, with 9 bases left between them. The CDR3 consists of 14 residues. CDR1 is SGHRS and CDR2 is YFSETQ in the germline V gene. The CDR3 nucleotides read TGCGCCAGCAGCTTGGCCGCGGGGTACACTGAAGCTTTCTTT. Its protein product is CASSLAAGYTEAFF.

As for this clone: This sample includes further DNA sequences coding for the same CDR3. V and J are TRBV14 and TRBJ2-3; the D gene is possibly TRBD2 (5 bases). CDR3 length: 15 amino acids. Germline loops: CDR1 SGHDN, CDR2 FVKESK. V was shortened by 4 bases and J by 8 bases, with 19 bases between the two germline ends. CDR3 in DNA: TGTGCCAGCAGCCCGGCCGGGGTCCCGGTCGGTACGCAGTATTTT. Its translation: CASSPAGVPVGTQYF.

The gene calls are TRBV7-2 and TRBJ2-7; D gene ambiguous. The V end was cut by 2 bases, the J end by 0 bases, with 8 bases between. Germline CDR1 SGHTA, CDR2 FQGNSA. The CDR3 covers 14 residues. The CDR3 protein is CASSLTVGSYEQYF. CDR3 in DNA: TGTGCCAGCAGCTTAACAGTTGGCTCCTACGAGCAGTACTTC.

The CDR3 reads CASSRLFFPGGLNQPQHF. The CDR3, as DNA: TGTGCCAGCAGTCGTCTGTTTTTCCCCGGAGGATTGAATCAGCCCCAGCATTTT. The chain has TRBV27 and TRBJ1-5, with D unclear. V lost 5 bases and J 4 bases, leaving 24 bases between the germline ends. The CDR3 covers 18 residues. From germline, CDR1 is MNHEY and CDR2 SMNVEV (reference sequence).

This clone appeared a single time. The genes are TRBV7-4 and TRBJ1-1, with 8 bases aligning to TRBD1. V was pared by 3 bases and J by 11 bases, with 14 bases of the junction left unmatched. The CDR3 is 15 residues long. CDR1 is SGHVT and CDR2 is SQSDAQ in the germline V gene. As DNA, the CDR3 is TGTGCCAGCAGCTTGGGACAGGCCAAGAGAATTTGGGCTTTCTTT. It yields the protein CASSLGQAKRIWAFF. Combining the CDR3 with reference TRBV7-4 and TRBJ1-1 gives the whole variable domain GAGVSQSPRYKVAKRGRDVALRCDSISGHVTLYWYRQTLGQGSEVLTYSQSDAQRDKSGRPSGRFSAERPERSVSTLKIQRTEQGDSAVYLCASSLGQAKRIWAFFGQGTRLTVV.

In the case of this clone: Additional DNA sequences in this sample encode the identical CDR3. The chain joins TRBV18 to TRBJ1-4; 9 bases map to TRBD1. Trimming removed 3 bases from V and 5 bases from J; junction bases left unmatched: 4. The germline gives CDR1 KGHSH, CDR2 LQKENI. The CDR3 spans 15 residues. CDR3 DNA sequence: TGTGCCAGCTCACCGCCGGGACAGGGCAATGAAAAACTGTTTTTT. Translation: CASSPPGQGNEKLFF.

This clone was observed a handful of times. The chain couples TRBV29-1 to TRBJ2-2; D might be TRBD1 (7 bases). V was shortened by 4 bases and J by 3 bases, with 12 bases between the two germline ends. This CDR3 has 14 amino acids. Germline V lookup: CDR1 SQVTM, CDR2 ANQGSEA. CDR3 residues: CSVAGGTDTGELFF. The CDR3 DNA reads TGCAGCGTTGCGGGCGGGACAGACACCGGGGAGCTGTTTTTT.

The chain has TRBV27 and TRBJ2-3, with D possibly TRBD2 on 5 matching bases. Trimming took off 8 bases at V and 0 bases at J, with 12 bases between the two ends. CDR1 is MNHEY, CDR2 SMNVEV, per germline (reference sequence). The CDR3 totals 14 residues. The CDR3 here is CASGRGFSTDTQYF. In DNA, the CDR3 is TGTGCCAGCGGTCGCGGGTTTAGCACAGATACGCAGTATTTT.

The chain carries TRBV25-1 and TRBJ2-1; TRBD2 is a possible D gene (6 bases). Looked up from germline, CDR1 is MGHDK and CDR2 is SYGVNS. The length of the CDR3 is 15 residues. With 6 bases removed from V and 4 bases from J, the gap between germline ends came to 16 bases. CDR3 residues: CASRPGTFSYNEQFF. CDR3 nucleotide sequence: TGTGCCAGCAGGCCCGGGACTTTCTCGTACAATGAGCAGTTCTTC.

This clone was observed a handful of times. The CDR3: CASSLAIDRPKHEQFF. Here the CDR3 DNA reads TGTGCCAGCAGCTTAGCAATTGACAGGCCAAAACATGAGCAGTTCTTC. The rearrangement links TRBV7-2 to TRBJ2-1; the D gene is possibly TRBD1 (6 bases). CDR3 size: 16 residues. V lost 0 bases to trimming and J lost 8 bases, with 17 bases between them. The germline gives CDR1 SGHTA, CDR2 FQGNSA.

This clone was picked up a small number of times. The chain has TRBV7-2 and TRBJ2-1, with a weak D call TRBD2 (5 bases). The germline CDR1 and CDR2 sequences are SGHTA and FQGNSA. Trimming pared 5 bases from V and 3 bases from J, leaving 8 bases between. The CDR3 length is 13 residues. CDR3 loop: CASSEAVYNEQFF. CDR3 coding DNA: TGTGCCAGCAGCGAAGCGGTCTACAATGAGCAGTTCTTC. The full variable domain, completed using reference TRBV7-2 and TRBJ2-1, is GAGVSQSPSNKVTEKGKDVELRCDPISGHTALYWYRQSLGQGLEFLIYFQGNSAPDKSGLPSDRFSAERTGGSVSTLTIQRTQQEDSAVYLCASSEAVYNEQFFGPGTRLTVL.

This clone was observed a few times. This chain links TRBV7-2 with TRBJ2-1; 13 bases map to TRBD2. CDR3 length equals 16 residues. J lost 4 bases, V lost 5 bases, and 5 bases had no gene match. From germline, CDR1 is SGHTA and CDR2 FQGNSA. CDR3 coding DNA: TGTGCCAGCAGCCCAAGGGGACTAGCGGGATACAATGAGCAGTTCTTC. Amino acid sequence: CASSPRGLAGYNEQFF.

In its sample, this clone was seen once. The chain has TRBV5-8 and TRBJ1-5; 7 positions agree with TRBD1. Germline V gives CDR1 SGHTS, CDR2 YDEGEE. The CDR3 is 17 residues long. J lost 4 bases, V lost 1 base, and 11 bases had no gene match. The CDR3 is CASSLYQGGAYNQPQHF. The DNA for the CDR3 is TGTGCCAGCAGCTTGTATCAGGGGGGGGCGTATAATCAGCCCCAGCATTTT.

This clone was detected only a few times. V and J are TRBV9 and TRBJ2-6; 11 nucleotides line up with TRBD2. J lost 0 bases, V lost 4 bases, and 6 bases had no gene match. The germline V gene has CDR1 SGDLS and CDR2 YYNGEE. The length of the CDR3 is 18 residues. The DNA for the CDR3 is TGTGCCAGCAGCCGATTTAGCGGGAGGGCCTCTGGGGCCAACGTCCTGACTTTC. Translated: CASSRFSGRASGANVLTF.

The CDR3 nucleotides read TGTGCCACCAGCACCTCTAGAAGGGGCAGCCGAGCCTCTAACTATGGCTACACCTTC. It translates to CATSTSRRGSRASNYGYTF. The genes are TRBV15 and TRBJ1-2; TRBD1 might be the D (5 bases). This CDR3 comprises 19 residues. V lost 4 bases, J lost 0 bases, and 24 bases lay in between. Germline V gene lookup returns CDR1 LNHNV and CDR2 YYDKDF (reference sequence).

This chain connects TRBV11-3 to TRBJ2-1; D is ambiguous. Germline CDR1 is SGHNT and CDR2 is YENEEA. The CDR3 has 15 residues. Trimming cost V 5 bases and J 8 bases, with 19 bases left between them. The CDR3 sequence is CASSPRRVPFYEQFF. Here the CDR3 DNA reads TGTGCCAGCAGCCCCCGGCGCGTCCCTTTCTATGAGCAGTTCTTC.

On this clone: Different DNA sequences within this sample yield the same CDR3. The rearrangement joins TRBV5-6 to TRBJ2-7; D perhaps matches TRBD1 (5 bases). The CDR3 is 12 amino acids. The V and J ends lost 2 bases and 3 bases respectively, with 6 bases between them. Germline-derived CDR1 and CDR2 are SGHDT and YYEEEE. The DNA of the CDR3 is TGTGCCAGCAGCTTTACAGGCTACGAGCAGTACTTC. Amino acids: CASSFTGYEQYF.

Concerning this clone itself: The sample contains more than one DNA sequence encoding this CDR3. This chain connects TRBV7-2 to TRBJ1-5; D uncertain. From germline, CDR1 is SGHTA and CDR2 FQGNSA. The CDR3 sequence is 14 residues long. Trimming cost V 0 bases and J 2 bases, with 5 bases left between them. CDR3 protein: CASSLAGGNQPQHF. The CDR3 DNA reads TGTGCCAGCAGCTTAGCCGGGGGCAATCAGCCCCAGCATTTT.

Points on this clone: One junction end does not reproduce the germline sequence, and a read error may be involved. This chain links TRBV7-3 with TRBJ2-1, with D possibly being TRBD2 (5 bases). Per the germline V gene, CDR1 is SGHTA and CDR2 is FQGTGA. This CDR3 spans 13 amino acids. The CDR3 protein is CASSGPGWYLKLF. The CDR3 DNA follows: TGTGCCAGCAGCGGCCCGGGATGGTATCTTAAGCTCTTC.

The CDR3 nucleotides are TGTGCCAGCAGCTTGGACCAAGAGACCCAGTACTTC. It encodes CASSLDQETQYF. The chain uses TRBV5-4 and TRBJ2-5; D not resolved. Germline CDR1 SGHNT, CDR2 YYREEE (reference sequence). The CDR3 has 12 amino acids. Trimming removed 0 bases from V and 0 bases from J, with 0 bases in between.

This clone was seen a handful of times. The rearrangement uses TRBV4-3 and TRBJ2-2, with D possibly being TRBD2 (6 bases). Trimming took 3 bases from V and 5 from J, leaving 10 bases between them. This CDR3 is 14 amino acids long. Germline V gene data show CDR1 as LGHNA and CDR2 as YSLEER. This chain's CDR3 is CASSQGLLTGELFF. CDR3 coding DNA: TGCGCCAGCAGCCAGGGACTTCTAACCGGGGAGCTGTTTTTT.

A note on this clone: Other DNA variants within this sample encode the same CDR3. The rearrangement links TRBV5-1 to TRBJ1-1; D gene unclear. V was cut by 0 bases and J by 1 base, with 4 bases left in between. The CDR3 spans 13 residues. Looked up from germline, CDR1 is SGHRS and CDR2 is YFSETQ. CDR3 nucleotide sequence: TGCGCCAGCAGCTTGGATTCGAACACTGAAGCTTTCTTT. This translates into CASSLDSNTEAFF. Complete variable domain (other parts from reference TRBV5-1 and TRBJ1-1): KAGVTQTPRYLIKTRGQQVTLSCSPISGHRSVSWYQQTPGQGLQFLFEYFSETQRNKGNFPGRFSGRQFSNSRSEMNVSTLELGDSALYLCASSLDSNTEAFFGQGTRLTVV.

The table lists this clone with a few counts. This chain connects TRBV4-3 to TRBJ2-3, with D maybe TRBD2 (5 bases). The length of the CDR3 is 14 residues. Trimming stripped 3 bases from V and 6 bases from J, with 13 bases between. Germline assignment: CDR1 LGHNA and CDR2 YSLEER. The CDR3 nucleotides read TGCGCCAGCAGCCAGACGGGCGGGCTGGATACGCAGTATTTT. Translated: CASSQTGGLDTQYF.